This T cell receptor beta chain was identified during a study of Tregs in tolerant kidney transplant recipients. The V gene's germline CDR1 is MDHEN and CDR2 SYDVKM. Trimming pared 4 bases from V and 6 bases from J, leaving 18 bases between. The CDR3 contains 15 residues. This table comes from immunoSEQ multiplex PCR, and its TCRdb copy is limited to in-frame clones, with some not included. The data hold roughly 80,000 clones, with more than 85% observed a single time. A note on this clone: Its antigen is unidentified.

Study-wide results and caveats: Biological reproducibility was not directly addressed in this study.

Unstimulated regulatory T cells (CD4+CD25+CD127-), CD4+CD25- non-regulatory cells, CD4 and CD8 cells were FACS-sorted from thawed PBMCs. The chain joins TRBV28 to TRBJ1-1; D is unresolved. The material sequenced was Tregs from blood, taken before the transplant. This TCR was recovered from a human donor who received a combined kidney and bone marrow transplant. This chain's CDR3 is CASSSPTLPYPEAFF. The CDR3 DNA follows: TGTGCCAGCAGTTCCCCGACACTTCCCTACCCTGAAGCTTTCTTT.